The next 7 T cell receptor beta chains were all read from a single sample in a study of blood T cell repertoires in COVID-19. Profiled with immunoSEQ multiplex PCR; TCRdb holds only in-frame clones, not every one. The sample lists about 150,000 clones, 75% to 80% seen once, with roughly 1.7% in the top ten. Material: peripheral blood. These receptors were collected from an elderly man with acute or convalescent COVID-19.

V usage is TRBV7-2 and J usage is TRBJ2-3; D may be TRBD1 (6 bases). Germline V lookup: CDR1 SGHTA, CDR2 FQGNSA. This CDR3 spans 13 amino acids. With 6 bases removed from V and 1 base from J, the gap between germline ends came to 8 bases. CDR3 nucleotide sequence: TGTGCCAGCAGTCCAGGGGGCACAGATACGCAGTATTTT. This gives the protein CASSPGGTDTQYF.

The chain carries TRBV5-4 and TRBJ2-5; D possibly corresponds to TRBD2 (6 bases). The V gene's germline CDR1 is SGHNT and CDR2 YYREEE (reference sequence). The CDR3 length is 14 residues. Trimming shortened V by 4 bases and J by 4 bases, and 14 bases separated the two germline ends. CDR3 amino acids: CASSLGLRLETQYF. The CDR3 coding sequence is TGTGCCAGCAGCCTGGGACTCCGCCTAGAGACCCAGTACTTC.

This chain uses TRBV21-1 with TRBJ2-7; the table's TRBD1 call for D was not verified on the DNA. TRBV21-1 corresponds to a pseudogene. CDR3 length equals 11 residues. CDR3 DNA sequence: TGTGCCAGCCGCAAAAACAGCGAGCAGTACGTC. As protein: CASRKNSEQYV.

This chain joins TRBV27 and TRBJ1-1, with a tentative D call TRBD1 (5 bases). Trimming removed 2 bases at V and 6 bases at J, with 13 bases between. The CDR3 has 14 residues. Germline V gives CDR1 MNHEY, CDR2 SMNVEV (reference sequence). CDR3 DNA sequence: TGTGCCAGCAGTTTAGCCGGGACTCGCGCTGAAGCTTTCTTT. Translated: CASSLAGTRAEAFF.

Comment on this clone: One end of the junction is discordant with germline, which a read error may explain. The CDR3 DNA is TGTGCCAGAAGTGGACAACAGAACACTGAAGCTTTCTTT. It is translated as CARSGQQNTEAFF. The chain couples TRBV25-1 to TRBJ1-1; D possibly corresponds to TRBD1 (5 bases). From germline, CDR1 is MGHDK and CDR2 SYGVNS. The CDR3 contains 13 residues.

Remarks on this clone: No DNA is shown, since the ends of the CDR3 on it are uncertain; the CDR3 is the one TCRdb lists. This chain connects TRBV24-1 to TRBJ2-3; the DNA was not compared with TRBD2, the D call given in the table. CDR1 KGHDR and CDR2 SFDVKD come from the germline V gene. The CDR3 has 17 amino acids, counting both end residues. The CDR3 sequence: CATSDFWRSGGTDTQYF.

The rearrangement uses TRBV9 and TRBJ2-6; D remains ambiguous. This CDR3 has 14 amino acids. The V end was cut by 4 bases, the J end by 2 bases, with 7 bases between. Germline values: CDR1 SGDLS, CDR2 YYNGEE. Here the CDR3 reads CASSSPAGANVLTF. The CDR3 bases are TGTGCCAGCAGCTCCCCTGCTGGGGCCAACGTCCTGACTTTC.